Listed below are T cell receptor beta chains from one sample, sequenced in a study of T cell responses to AZD1222 COVID-19 vaccine. The repertoire was sequenced with immunoSEQ multiplex PCR; TCRdb's copy has only in-frame clones and lacks some. The data hold 130,000 to 150,000 clones, with roughly nine tenths observed a single time. Sequencing used peripheral blood, obtained 28 days after the second AZD1222 dose. Every receptor here comes from an adult who received the AZD1222 COVID-19 vaccine. The CDR3 runs from the conserved cysteine through the conserved F or W. Each record gives: V gene, J gene, clone size, D gene, CDR3 protein, CDR3 DNA. The D gene is left open where the match is weak. Clone size is shown for a subset of rows, as once, few, many or a class of expanded clone.

TRBV6-5	TRBJ1-1	-	TRBD1	CASSYPGQANTEAFF	TGTGCCAGCAGTTACCCGGGACAGGCTAACACTGAAGCTTTCTTT
TRBV19	TRBJ2-1	once	-	CASSVGQNSYNEQFF	TGTGCCAGTTCCGTGGGGCAGAACTCCTACAATGAGCAGTTCTTC
TRBV7-2	TRBJ1-2	-	TRBD1	CASSGLDREGNYGYTF	TGTGCCAGCAGCGGACTGGACAGGGAGGGGAACTATGGCTACACCTTC
TRBV6-1	TRBJ1-2	-	TRBD1	CASSEADRGGYGYTF	TGTGCCAGCAGTGAAGCCGACAGGGGCGGCTATGGCTACACCTTC
TRBV7-2	TRBJ2-1	-	TRBD2	CASSPSLAGEEQFF	TGTGCCAGCAGCCCTTCACTAGCGGGGGAGGAGCAGTTCTTC
TRBV18	TRBJ2-5	-	-	CASSPLRETQYF	TGTGCCAGCTCACCCTTACGGGAGACCCAGTACTTC
TRBV27	TRBJ1-4	-	-	CASSWATATNEKLFF	TGTGCCAGCAGTTGGGCGACGGCAACTAATGAAAAACTGTTTTTT
TRBV19	TRBJ1-1	-	TRBD1	CASSMGGGGEAFF	TGTGCCAGTAGTATGGGAGGGGGCGGTGAAGCTTTCTTT
TRBV5-1	TRBJ2-1	-	-	CASSSTQGGAHNEQFF	TGCGCCAGCAGCTCCACTCAGGGAGGTGCTCACAATGAGCAGTTCTTC
TRBV23-1	TRBJ2-2	-	-	CASSAASGTLTGELFF	TGCGCCAGCAGCGCCGCCTCCGGGACACTCACCGGGGAGCTGTTTTTT
TRBV11-3	TRBJ2-1	-	TRBD2	CASSPRLAGGTGEQFF	TGTGCCAGCAGTCCCCGACTAGCGGGAGGGACGGGCGAGCAGTTCTTC
TRBV19	TRBJ1-4	-	-	CATIPGGRGANEKLFF	TGTGCCACTATCCCCGGGGGTCGGGGAGCTAATGAAAAACTGTTTTTT
TRBV30	TRBJ2-2	-	-	CACRDNTGELFF	TGTGCCTGCAGAGATAACACCGGGGAGCTGTTTTTT
TRBV12-3/TRBV12-4	TRBJ2-1	-	-	CAVGQFGYEQFF	TGTGCCGTCGGCCAATTTGGCTATGAGCAGTTCTTC
TRBV19	TRBJ1-6	-	-	CASSIMTSDNSPLHF	TGTGCCAGTAGTATTATGACATCGGATAATTCACCCCTCCACTTT
TRBV19	TRBJ2-2	-	-	CASSIIPGAIAGELFF	TGTGCCAGTAGTATAATTCCGGGGGCGATTGCCGGGGAGCTGTTTTTT
TRBV4-1	TRBJ2-6	-	-	CATSLGSGANVLTF	TGCGCGACCTCCCTCGGCTCTGGGGCCAACGTCCTGACTTTC
TRBV3-1/TRBV3-2	TRBJ2-3	-	TRBD2	CASSQEIGREGYF	TGTGCCAGCAGCCAAGAGATAGGGCGGGAGGGGTATTTT
TRBV7-6	TRBJ1-3	-	-	CASSLASAGGNTIYF	TGTGCCAGCAGCTTAGCTTCGGCAGGTGGAAACACCATATATTTT
TRBV2	TRBJ2-2	-	TRBD2	CASRGIAGDTGELFF	TGTGCCAGCAGGGGGATAGCGGGAGACACCGGGGAGCTGTTTTTT